Sequencing of this TCR beta chain was carried out in a study of blood T cell repertoires in COVID-19. Background on the study: Sites across the United States, Italy and Spain contributed samples from acute and convalescent COVID-19.

Libraries were prepared by immunoSEQ multiplex PCR; TCRdb keeps only in-frame clonotypes and omits some of them. The sample carries fewer than 250,000 clones, 75% to 85% recorded once. This CDR3 contains 13 residues. Germline V CDR1 and CDR2: MNHEY, SVGAGI. V lost 3 bases to trimming and J lost 5 bases, with 10 bases between them. The sequenced material came from peripheral blood. This chain joins TRBV6-5 and TRBJ1-1; no clear D. The source of this sequence is a man between 60 and 75 years old with acute or convalescent COVID-19. The CDR3 DNA reads as TGTGCCAGCAGTTATGCAGATTCTACTGAAGCTTTCTTT. Translated, it gives CASSYADSTEAFF.